The 21 T cell receptor beta chains below all came from one sample that was sequenced in a study of T and B cells in COVID-19 patients. TRB rearrangements were amplified by multiplex PCR with BIOMED2 TRB-A/B primers. TCRdb itself ran the multiplex PCR reads through MiXCR, one entry per CDR3 protein. In the table there are fewer than 20,000 distinct CDR3 sequences, about 36% of which are singletons. From blood, roughly 220-550 ng of genomic DNA served as TRB template. Sample: blood. The source is a human donor with active COVID-19.

This clonotype is judged medium-sized. CDR3 sequence: CASSIGDRETQYF. The CDR3 nucleotides are TGTGCCAGTAGTATCGGGGACAGAGAGACCCAGTACTTC. The chain recombines TRBV19 with TRBJ2-5; 7 bases fit TRBD1. The CDR3 consists of 13 residues. V dropped 3 bases and J dropped 4; count of bases not matched to a gene: 2. Germline V lookup: CDR1 LNHDA, CDR2 SQIVND (reference sequence).

This rearrangement joins TRBV18 to TRBJ2-7, with a weak D call TRBD2 (5 bases). CDR1 and CDR2 (germline): KGHSH, LQKENI. V dropped 5 bases and J dropped 2 bases, with 10 bases sitting between them. This CDR3 spans 13 amino acids. As DNA, the CDR3 is TGTGCCAGCTCATCCACTAGAACCTACGAGCAGTACTTC. It is translated as CASSSTRTYEQYF.

By share, this clonotype ranks as medium-sized. V is TRBV19 and J is TRBJ2-3; D possibly corresponds to TRBD1 (6 bases). Trimming took off 7 bases at V and 6 bases at J, with 14 bases between the two ends. The CDR3 runs 13 residues. The germline gives CDR1 LNHDA, CDR2 SQIVND (reference sequence). The CDR3 sequence: CASNSQGSDTQYF. The CDR3 nucleotides are TGTGCCAGTAACTCACAGGGATCCGATACGCAGTATTTT. Full variable domain (missing parts from reference TRBV19 and TRBJ2-3): DGGITQSPKYLFRKEGQNVTLSCEQNLNHDAMYWYRQDPGQGLRLIYYSQIVNDFQKGDIAEGYSVSREKKESFPLTVTSAQKNPTAFYLCASNSQGSDTQYFGPGTRLTVL.

In its sample, this clonotype ranks as medium-sized. The chain links TRBV19 to TRBJ2-3; TRBD1 might be the D (6 bases). V gave up 10 bases and J gave up 2 bases, with 13 bases separating them. The CDR3 has 13 residues. Germline CDR1 reads LNHDA; CDR2 reads SQIVND (reference sequence). CDR3 in DNA: TGTGCCACACAGACAGGATACACAGATACGCAGTATTTT. It codes for CATQTGYTDTQYF.

This clonotype is medium-sized. The chain has TRBV19 and TRBJ2-7; 9 bases line up with TRBD1. The CDR3 loop spans 15 amino acids. Losses at the gene ends were 4 bases for V and 0 bases for J; bases not matched to a gene: 4. Looked up from germline, CDR1 is LNHDA and CDR2 is SQIVND (reference sequence). The CDR3 DNA sequence: TGTGCCAGTAGTACGAGGACAGGGGCCTCCTACGAGCAGTACTTC. Amino acids: CASSTRTGASYEQYF.

This clonotype was picked up a small number of times. The rearrangement uses TRBV18 and TRBJ1-2; a weak D match, TRBD1 (5 bases). The germline V and J ends were trimmed by 9 bases and 8 bases, with 16 bases remaining between them. Germline CDR1 and CDR2: KGHSH and LQKENI. This CDR3 spans 12 amino acids. DNA of the CDR3: TGTGCCAGTACCAGGGCATCGGAAGGCTACACCTTC. Translating gives CASTRASEGYTF. The complete variable domain, with remaining parts taken from reference TRBV18 and TRBJ1-2, reads NAGVMQNPRHLVRRRGQEARLRCSPMKGHSHVYWYRQLPEEGLKFMVYLQKENIIDESGMPKERFSAEFPKEGPSILRIQQVVRGDSAAYFCASTRASEGYTFGSGTRLTVV.

The chain uses TRBV6-1 and TRBJ2-2, with D maybe TRBD1 (6 bases). This CDR3 is 16 amino acids long. V was pared by 0 bases and J by 7 bases, with 15 bases between. Germline V CDR1 and CDR2: MNHNS, SASEGT. In DNA form, the CDR3 reads TGTGCCAGCAGTGAAGCGTACAGGACAGATAACGGGGAGCTGTTTTTT. This translates into CASSEAYRTDNGELFF.

This clonotype ranks as medium-sized (0.01 to 0.1%). The chain has TRBV19 and TRBJ2-7; a possible D gene is TRBD1 (5 bases). Germline loops: CDR1 LNHDA, CDR2 SQIVND (reference sequence). This CDR3 has 14 residues. V gave up 5 bases and J gave up 6 bases, with 17 bases separating them. The CDR3 sequence: CASSQGEGPREQYF. The DNA for the CDR3 is TGTGCCAGTAGTCAGGGTGAAGGGCCCCGCGAGCAGTACTTC. The full variable domain, with the rest looked up from reference TRBV19 and TRBJ2-7, is DGGITQSPKYLFRKEGQNVTLSCEQNLNHDAMYWYRQDPGQGLRLIYYSQIVNDFQKGDIAEGYSVSREKKESFPLTVTSAQKNPTAFYLCASSQGEGPREQYFGPGTRLTVT.

The chain recombines TRBV19 with TRBJ1-5; D is unresolved. V lost 1 base and J 1 base, leaving 14 bases between the germline ends. Germline CDR1 LNHDA, CDR2 SQIVND (reference sequence). The CDR3 spans 17 residues. The CDR3 bases are TGTGCCAGTAGTATAGCCCCTCCCGCGACAAGCAATCAGCCCCAGCATTTT. Translating gives CASSIAPPATSNQPQHF. The entire variable domain, with the rest obtained from reference TRBV19 and TRBJ1-5, is as follows: DGGITQSPKYLFRKEGQNVTLSCEQNLNHDAMYWYRQDPGQGLRLIYYSQIVNDFQKGDIAEGYSVSREKKESFPLTVTSAQKNPTAFYLCASSIAPPATSNQPQHFGDGTRLSIL.

This clonotype was observed a handful of times. The genes are TRBV2 and TRBJ2-2; D remains ambiguous. This CDR3 comprises 17 residues. Trimming left V 1 base short and J 0 bases short, with 12 bases between. Germline V gives CDR1 SNHLY, CDR2 FYNNEI. CDR3 nucleotides: TGTGCCAGCAGTGAAGTACACCCAAATTCGAACACCGGGGAGCTGTTTTTT. Translated, it gives CASSEVHPNSNTGELFF.

This sequence joins TRBV20-1 and TRBJ2-5, with 11 bases lining up with TRBD2. CDR1 DFQATT and CDR2 SNEGSKA come from the germline V gene (reference sequence). The V segment lost 0 bases and the J segment 4 bases; nucleotides outside the gene matches: 10. This CDR3 has 17 residues. The CDR3 sequence: CSARDPVSGGAAETQYF. DNA of the CDR3: TGCAGTGCTAGAGATCCAGTTAGCGGGGGGGCCGCAGAGACCCAGTACTTC.

The rearrangement uses TRBV6-5 and TRBJ1-5; no firm D call. The CDR3 consists of 16 residues. From germline, CDR1 is MNHEY and CDR2 SVGAGI. Deletions cut 0 bases from V and 6 bases from J, with 15 bases between. In nucleotides, the CDR3 is TGTGCCAGCAGTTACTCGAGTCTGCCGCAAAGTCAGCCCCAGCATTTT. Its translation: CASSYSSLPQSQPQHF.

By sample fraction, this clonotype is medium-sized. The rearrangement joins TRBV18 to TRBJ2-2; no clear D. The germline gives CDR1 KGHSH, CDR2 LQKENI. The germline V and J ends were trimmed by 3 bases and 3 bases, with 8 bases remaining between them. This CDR3 is built from 14 residues. In nucleotides, the CDR3 is TGTGCCAGCTCACCGGTTCGAGACACCGGGGAGCTGTTTTTT. Its protein product is CASSPVRDTGELFF. Combining the CDR3 with reference TRBV18 and TRBJ2-2 gives the whole variable domain NAGVMQNPRHLVRRRGQEARLRCSPMKGHSHVYWYRQLPEEGLKFMVYLQKENIIDESGMPKERFSAEFPKEGPSILRIQQVVRGDSAAYFCASSPVRDTGELFFGEGSRLTVL.

This clonotype has just a few counts. The CDR3 coding sequence is TGTGCCAGCAGTCGGACAGGGAGGGGAGCGGGGGCCCGCACAGATACGCAGTATTTT. This gives the protein CASSRTGRGAGARTDTQYF. The chain has TRBV6-4 and TRBJ2-3, with D tentatively TRBD1 or TRBD2 (8 bases each). Trimming removed 5 bases from V and 1 base from J, with 25 bases in between. The CDR3 has 19 residues. Germline loops: CDR1 MRHNA, CDR2 SNTAGT.

The chain has TRBV19 and TRBJ1-5; 10 positions match TRBD1. The CDR3 has 17 residues. V was pared by 6 bases and J by 0 bases, with 8 bases of the junction left unmatched. Germline V gives CDR1 LNHDA, CDR2 SQIVND (reference sequence). The CDR3 sequence: CASSPLGDRGSNQPQHF. The CDR3 DNA is TGTGCCAGTAGCCCTTTAGGGGACAGGGGTAGCAATCAGCCCCAGCATTTT.

Judged by abundance, this clonotype is medium-sized (0.01 to 0.1%). This rearrangement joins TRBV29-1 to TRBJ2-1; 9 bases map to TRBD1. The germline V gene has CDR1 SQVTM and CDR2 ANQGSEA. The CDR3 has 15 residues. V gave up 6 bases and J gave up 1 base; unmatched junction bases: 7. CDR3 coding DNA: TGCAGCGTCACAGGGGGCCTTGGGTCCTACAATGAGCAGTTCTTC. This codes for CSVTGGLGSYNEQFF.

This sequence joins TRBV27 and TRBJ1-2; 10 nucleotides align to TRBD1. V trimming: 4 bases; J trimming: 7 bases; junction bases outside the gene matches: 6. There are 14 residues in the CDR3. Germline assignment: CDR1 MNHEY and CDR2 SMNVEV (reference sequence). CDR3 DNA: TGTGCCAGCAGTTCTAGACAGGGGGCATCTGGCTACACCTTC. It codes for CASSSRQGASGYTF.

This clonotype was observed a few times. CDR3 nucleotides: TGTGCCAGCAGTGAACTGCCACCGACTGAAGCTTTCTTT. Protein product: CASSELPPTEAFF. V usage is TRBV6-1 and J usage is TRBJ1-1, with unresolved D. The CDR3 is 13 residues long. The V end was cut by 2 bases, the J end by 5 bases, with 9 bases between. CDR1 is MNHNS, CDR2 SASEGT, per germline.

The V call is TRBV6-4, the J call TRBJ1-4; 8 bases align to TRBD1. CDR3 size: 17 residues. CDR1 and CDR2 from the germline V gene are MRHNA and SNTAGT. Germline trimming cut 2 bases from V and 4 bases from J; bases unmatched to any gene: 9. CDR3 amino acids: CASSDTDPGQVNEKLFF. The CDR3 nucleotides read TGTGCCAGCAGTGACACAGATCCGGGACAGGTTAATGAAAAACTGTTTTTT.

This chain joins TRBV27 and TRBJ1-1; 10 nucleotides align to TRBD1. The CDR3 covers 16 residues. Germline values: CDR1 MNHEY, CDR2 SMNVEV (reference sequence). Trimming took 5 bases from V and 0 from J; bases not matched to a gene: 6. The CDR3 is CASSTGTGAMNTEAFF. The CDR3 bases are TGTGCCAGCAGTACGGGGACAGGGGCAATGAACACTGAAGCTTTCTTT.

This chain connects TRBV5-4 to TRBJ2-7, with D unresolved. The CDR3 spans 13 residues. From germline, CDR1 is SGHNT and CDR2 YYREEE (reference sequence). V lost 4 bases, J lost 2 bases, and 10 bases lay in between. As DNA, the CDR3 is TGTGCCAGCAGCACCGACACGACCTACGAGCAGTACTTC. Its protein product is CASSTDTTYEQYF. The whole variable domain, filled in from reference TRBV5-4 and TRBJ2-7, reads ETGVTQSPTHLIKTRGQQVTLRCSSQSGHNTVSWYQQALGQGPQFIFQYYREEENGRGNFPPRFSGLQFPNYSSELNVNALELDDSALYLCASSTDTTYEQYFGPGTRLTVT.